The 9 T cell receptor beta chains in this list originate from one sample, sequenced in a study of cytomegalovirus exposure and HLA in healthy donors. The study ran its PCR with 60 Vbeta and 13 Jbeta primers. TCRdb's table, derived via immunoSEQ multiplex PCR, lists solely in-frame clones and lacks some. The repertoire holds around 140,000 clones, 50% to 75% seen once, with under 2.5% in the top ten. Sequencing used PBMCs. Receptors originate from a woman aged 40 to 50 in good health and CMV-seronegative.

This clone was recorded a few times. This chain links TRBV28 with TRBJ2-1; D gene uncertain. CDR1 MDHEN and CDR2 SYDVKM come from the germline V gene. The CDR3 runs to 18 residues. V dropped 5 bases and J dropped 1 base, with 21 bases sitting between them. The CDR3 DNA follows: TGTGCCAGCAGTCCGGTGAATCTCCTCCTCGGGTCCTACAATGAGCAGTTCTTC. It specifies CASSPVNLLLGSYNEQFF.

CDR3 bases: TGTGCCAGCAGCCGGATGCTTGTGGGCTTCAGCTCTGGGGCCAACGTCCTGACTTTC. Translated, it gives CASSRMLVGFSSGANVLTF. The chain recombines TRBV7-9 with TRBJ2-6, with unresolved D. The length of the CDR3 is 19 residues. V was pared by 5 bases and J by 0 bases, with 20 bases between. Germline V gene data show CDR1 as SEHNR and CDR2 as FQNEAQ (reference sequence).

The chain carries TRBV5-1 and TRBJ1-1, with 7 nucleotides matching TRBD1. The CDR3 runs to 15 residues. Germline V gene lookup returns CDR1 SGHRS and CDR2 YFSETQ. Trimming at V came to 4 bases and at J to 3 bases, leaving 9 bases not matched to a gene. Here the CDR3 reads CASSLETGWDTEAFF. The CDR3 DNA reads as TGCGCCAGCAGCCTCGAGACAGGGTGGGACACTGAAGCTTTCTTT.

The CDR3 DNA sequence: TGCGCCAGCAGCTGGGACAGGGGAGTCGACTATGGCTACACCTTC. Amino acid sequence: CASSWDRGVDYGYTF. The chain couples TRBV5-1 to TRBJ1-2; TRBD1 agrees at 10 bases. Germline trimming cut 3 bases from V and 3 bases from J; bases unmatched to any gene: 5. Germline V CDR1 and CDR2: SGHRS, YFSETQ. The CDR3 spans 15 residues.

The V call is TRBV4-1, the J call TRBJ2-5, with D possibly matching TRBD1 (6 bases). The CDR3 is 13 residues long. Trimming removed 2 bases from V and 5 bases from J, with 9 bases in between. Germline V gene lookup returns CDR1 MGHRA and CDR2 YSYEKL. CDR3: CASSQTGLETQYF. The CDR3 region has the DNA TGCGCCAGCAGCCAAACAGGGCTGGAGACCCAGTACTTC.

The V call is TRBV5-1, the J call TRBJ2-5, with 11 positions matching TRBD1. V gave up 2 bases and J gave up 5 bases; unmatched junction bases: 5. Germline-derived CDR1 and CDR2 are SGHRS and YFSETQ. The length of the CDR3 is 15 residues. The CDR3 bases are TGCGCCAGCAGCTTCCGGACAGGGGGCGTGGAGACCCAGTACTTC. It is translated as CASSFRTGGVETQYF.

This clone has a single count. This sequence joins TRBV30 and TRBJ2-4; TRBD1 matches at 9 bases. The CDR3 is 12 amino acids. CDR1 GTSNPN and CDR2 SVGIG come from the germline V gene (reference sequence). The V segment lost 5 bases and the J segment 8 bases; nucleotides outside the gene matches: 4. The DNA of the CDR3 is TGTGCCTGGGGGACAGGGATAGACATTCAGTACTTC. Translating it yields CAWGTGIDIQYF.

The chain employs TRBV19 and TRBJ2-3; D is possibly TRBD2 (5 bases). The CDR3 is made up of 13 amino acids. Per the germline V gene, CDR1 is LNHDA and CDR2 is SQIVND (reference sequence). The V end was cut by 6 bases, the J end by 0 bases, with 7 bases between. The CDR3 coding sequence is TGTGCCAGTAGCGGGGATAGCACAGATACGCAGTATTTT. It specifies CASSGDSTDTQYF.

The chain couples TRBV6-1 to TRBJ2-3; 8 bases align to TRBD1. The V and J ends lost 6 bases and 1 base, in that order; junction bases with no gene match: 6. Germline V lookup: CDR1 MNHNS, CDR2 SASEGT. The CDR3 spans 15 residues. The CDR3 coding sequence is TGTGCCAGCAGCAGGGGGCGGGGCGGCACAGATACGCAGTATTTT. Protein sequence: CASSRGRGGTDTQYF.